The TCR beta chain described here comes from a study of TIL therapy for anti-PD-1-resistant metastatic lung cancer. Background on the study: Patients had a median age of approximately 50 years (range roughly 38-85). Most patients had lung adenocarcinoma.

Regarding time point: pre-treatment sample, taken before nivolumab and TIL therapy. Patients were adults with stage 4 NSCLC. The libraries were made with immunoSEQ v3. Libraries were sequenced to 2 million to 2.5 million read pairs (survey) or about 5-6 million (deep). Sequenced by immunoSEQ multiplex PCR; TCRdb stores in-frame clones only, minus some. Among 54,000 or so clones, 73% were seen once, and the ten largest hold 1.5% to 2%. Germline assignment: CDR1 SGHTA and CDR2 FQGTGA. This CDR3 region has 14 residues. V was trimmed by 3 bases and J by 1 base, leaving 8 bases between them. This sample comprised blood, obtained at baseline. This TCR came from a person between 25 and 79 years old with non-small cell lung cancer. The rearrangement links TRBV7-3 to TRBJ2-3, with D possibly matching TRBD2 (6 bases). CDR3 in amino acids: CASSFGRGTDTQYF. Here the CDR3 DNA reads TGTGCCAGCAGCTTCGGGAGAGGCACAGATACGCAGTATTTT.